This T cell receptor beta chain came from a study of metastatic and nonmetastatic thyroid tumors (TCRdb year 2020). Turning to the overall study: Repertoires from peripheral blood and from tumor or nodule tissue samples of malignant and benign thyroid patients were compared.

Before undergoing thyroid surgery, none of the patients had been given any kind of treatment. Patient clinical samples collected from about 2012 to 2018 were retrospectively analysed using T-cell receptor beta sequencing. This clone was found many times. It lacks a known antigen. No base-level quality is on record; no much larger clone is a single base apart. Broader findings and caveats from the paper: TCR beta diversity was reported as significantly higher in malignant tumors than in benign nodules, in both blood and tumor samples.

The library was obtained by PCR. Sequencing took place on an Illumina HiSeq 4000. The TCR beta-chain CDR3 region of each patient was profiled by high-throughput sequencing. In the paper's pipeline: CDR3 differences across clinicopathological groups were used to build a classifier for discriminating distant-metastatic papillary thyroid cancer patients. The Shannon index was used to assess repertoire diversity, and the Morisita-Horn index was used to assess tumor-blood repertoire similarity. The public reads were quality trimmed at Q25 with fastp and then assembled into clones with MiXCR by TCRdb, keeping productive beta chains. The V and J calls and clone size come from TCRdb's table, not from the authors' own analysis. Present in this sample are about 53,000 clones, more than 20% of which were seen just once. The ten largest clones take up under 4.5% of the sample. The sequencing input was blood. The receptor was derived from a female donor with papillary thyroid cancer or a benign thyroid nodule (not recorded which). Some clones in this sample may be carry-over from other donors' samples.

The DNA is as follows: TGTGCCAGCAGCTCACTAGCGGGACCGAGGAATGAGCAGTTCTTC. This is translated as CASSSLAGPRNEQFF. The receptor chain draws on TRBV12-3 or TRBV12-4 and TRBJ2-1; a stretch of 10 junction bases matches TRBD2. The CDR3 measures 15 amino acids from cysteine to phenylalanine. Only the CDR3 region is kept as DNA, spanning 45 bases read in frame from base 1. V has 6 bases trimmed and J has 7 bases trimmed; junction bases matching no gene number 9.